This paragraph reports one T cell receptor beta chain. The target of this receptor is not known. There are no base qualities to consult, and no much larger clone falls within one base. This specimen comes from a study of blood T cell repertoires in COVID-19 (dated by TCRdb to 2020 to 2021). With regard to the full study: The collaborator samples originated in the United States, Italy and Spain and spanned the acute and convalescent phases of COVID-19. The repertoires were released in a freely available public database intended as a resource for research on the immune response to SARS-CoV-2. The dataset comprised deeply sampled blood TCRbeta repertoires from subjects exposed to, actively infected with, or recovered from COVID-19. The material from the prospective study consisted of cDNA or gDNA derived from T cells, B-cell-depleted T cells, or PBMCs. The samples were drawn from two sources: the first 160 participants of the ongoing ImmuneRACE study, and some 1,300 subjects contributed by 6 global collaborators. Nearly every sample came with metadata listing a de-identified subject ID, COVID-19 status, age in years and sex. Where available, HLA class I and class II types were obtained from metadata supplied by the sample provider rather than from assay-based typing.

Study-wide conclusions, independent of this receptor: Clinical and demographic metadata were provided uncurated, with the amount varying by source and participant.

Participants in the prospective study were enrolled through a virtual design, were aged about 18 to 89 years, and lived in fewer than 30 United States geographic areas. In the prospective study, cohorts were assigned on the basis of participant-reported clinical history obtained from a screening survey and a study questionnaire. For ImmuneRACE Cohort 3, a participant was defined as recovered based on two consecutive negative NP/OP PCR tests, clearance by a healthcare professional, or resolution of symptoms. Mobile phlebotomists in the prospective study collected whole blood, serum and a nasopharyngeal or oropharyngeal swab from every participant. Participants in the prospective study had the option to provide additional blood draws and questionnaires over a roughly 2-month period. Before DNA extraction, blood samples from the prospective study were shipped at room temperature or frozen. The immunoSEQ Assay, a bias-controlled multiplex PCR, was used to amplify TCRbeta CDR3 regions from genomic DNA. The study's processing was this. The number of nucleated cells in each sample was estimated by amplification of reference gene primers within the assay. To quantify the absolute abundance of each unique TCRbeta CDR3 rearrangement, sequence reads were collapsed and filtered. For each sample, productive Simpson clonality was calculated as the square root of Simpson's diversity index over productive rearrangements. The clones in this table, taken by TCRdb from immuneACCESS, are in-frame only. Not every clone is retained; where verified, under half of the shortfall comes from an unresolved V gene, and the cause of the rest is unknown. From that table come the V and J calls and clone size; the DNA was used to work out D and trimming. The sample has around 300,000 clones on record, approximately 90% of them singletons. Together, the top ten hold around 3% of the sample.

This receptor was identified in a woman aged 45-60 years who had recovered from COVID-19. Sequencing input: PBMCs or T cells enriched from blood (not recorded which).

The nucleotide sequence reads TGTGCCAGCAGGGAACTAGGGCTAACCTACGAGCAGTACTTC. Its product reads: CASRELGLTYEQYF. The receptor chain draws on TRBV7-9 and TRBJ2-7, with a weak D call of TRBD2 (5 bases match). For CDR1 and CDR2, the germline V gene (reference sequence) lists SEHNR and FQNEAQ. V loses 6 bases of germline sequence and J loses 2 bases, and the interval between the two ends is 14 bases. The CDR3 goes from the cysteine to the phenylalanine over 14 residues. Only CDR3 DNA is held: 42 bases, read in frame from base 1. The variable domain in full, with residues beyond the CDR3 obtained from the reference TRBV7-9 and TRBJ2-7 genes, is DTGVSQNPRHKITKRGQNVTFRCDPISEHNRLYWYRQTLGQGPEFLTYFQNEAQLEKSRLLSDRFSAERPKGSFSTLEIQRTEQGDSAMYLCASRELGLTYEQYFGPGTRLTVT.